This TCR beta chain came from a study of T cells in Graves' hyperthyroidism and ophthalmopathy. Findings of the study overall: Ophthalmopathy, which appeared later, was predicted by the model a median around 6.5 months before onset. Most thyroid clonotypes expanded above 0.001 appeared in blood too.

Germline V gene lookup returns CDR1 KGHSH and CDR2 LQKENI. The V segment lost 3 bases and the J segment 4 bases; nucleotides outside the gene matches: 8. The CDR3 covers 16 residues. Using RNA transcripts as the source, TCR beta CDR3 regions were amplified. The HTBI primer set was used in a first-round RT-PCR of the TCR CDR3. TCRdb passed the multiplex PCR reads through MiXCR, listing each CDR3 protein once. In the table there are fewer than 650,000 distinct CDR3 sequences, about 15% of which are singletons. This clonotype was counted at least ten times. The antigen is undetermined. The sequenced sample was blood. The chain is built from TRBV18 and TRBJ1-5; 8 bases are a match to TRBD1. The clonotype was recovered from a woman aged 25 to 39 with Graves' hyperthyroidism that later progressed to Graves' ophthalmopathy. The CDR3 nucleotides are TGTGCCAGCTCACCCTCCAGGGGACAGGATAATCAGCCCCAGCATTTT. Encoded protein: CASSPSRGQDNQPQHF. Complete variable domain (other parts from reference TRBV18 and TRBJ1-5): NAGVMQNPRHLVRRRGQEARLRCSPMKGHSHVYWYRQLPEEGLKFMVYLQKENIIDESGMPKERFSAEFPKEGPSILRIQQVVRGDSAAYFCASSPSRGQDNQPQHFGDGTRLSIL.